This TCR beta chain was identified during a study of blood T cell repertoires in COVID-19. Study-level background: COVID-19 samples collected from the United States, Italy and Spain covered acute and convalescent phases.

Trimming took off 2 bases at V and 1 base at J, with 8 bases between the two ends. CDR3 length: 14 amino acids. Germline V gene data show CDR1 as MGHRA and CDR2 as YSYEKL. Libraries were prepared by immunoSEQ multiplex PCR; TCRdb keeps only in-frame clonotypes and omits some of them. Of under 250,000 clones in the sample, around nine tenths were seen once. Patients in Seattle were enrolled during active infection, then followed longitudinally. The receptor was isolated from a man in his thirties or forties with COVID-19, enrolled during active disease. The chain combines TRBV4-1 with TRBJ2-5; D gene uncertain. What was sequenced was peripheral blood. The CDR3 here is CASSQTDVQETQYF. In nucleotides, the CDR3 is TGCGCCAGCAGCCAAACTGATGTCCAAGAGACCCAGTACTTC.